The T cell receptor (beta chain) described here comes from a study of cytomegalovirus exposure and HLA in healthy donors. The method was immunoSEQ multiplex PCR; TCRdb's version includes in-frame clones alone and lacks a portion of them. The sample yields 130,000 to 150,000 clones, about 90% seen once. CDR3 length: 15 residues. Trimming took off 7 bases at V and 0 bases at J, with 13 bases between the two ends. The germline V gene encodes CDR1 MNHNS and CDR2 SASEGT. Separate from the roughly 700-subject first cohort was the approximately 120-subject validation cohort, to which the donors belonged. This sequence was found in a woman under 30 in good health and CMV-seropositive. Sequences were obtained from PBMCs. The chain couples TRBV6-1 to TRBJ2-1, with D perhaps TRBD2 (5 bases). The CDR3 here is CASTWTGSSYNEQFF. CDR3 DNA: TGTGCCAGCACTTGGACGGGGAGCTCCTACAATGAGCAGTTCTTC.